The 11 T cell receptor beta chains in this list originate from one sample, sequenced in a study of blood T cell repertoires in COVID-19. Produced via immunoSEQ multiplex PCR; TCRdb's table is partial and in-frame only. Among about 170,000 clones listed, about 88% were seen once. Sequenced input: peripheral blood. These receptors were taken from a man aged 50 or older who had recovered from COVID-19.

The V gene is TRBV5-5, the J gene TRBJ2-3; 12 positions agree with TRBD2. Germline CDR1 and CDR2: SGHKS and YYEKEE (reference sequence). CDR3 length: 15 amino acids. Trimming at V came to 4 bases and at J to 5 bases, leaving 5 bases not matched to a gene. Here the CDR3 DNA reads TGTGCCAGCAGCCCGAGACTAGCGGGAGAAGATACGCAGTATTTT. It yields the protein CASSPRLAGEDTQYF.

This rearrangement joins TRBV7-2 to TRBJ2-1; 8 nucleotides line up with TRBD2. CDR3 length equals 15 residues. Germline CDR1 and CDR2: SGHTA and FQGNSA. Trimming at V came to 5 bases and at J to 4 bases, leaving 7 bases not matched to a gene. This CDR3 reads CASSPPASGYNEQFF. DNA of the CDR3: TGTGCCAGCAGCCCCCCCGCTAGCGGGTACAATGAGCAGTTCTTC.

The genes are TRBV19 and TRBJ1-2; D not certain. Germline loops: CDR1 LNHDA, CDR2 SQIVND (reference sequence). Trimming removed 3 bases from V and 4 bases from J, with 18 bases in between. The CDR3 has 16 amino acids. CDR3 residues: CASSIQAHRTIYGYTF. In DNA, the CDR3 is TGTGCCAGTAGTATCCAGGCTCACCGTACAATCTATGGCTACACCTTC.

V usage is TRBV7-3 and J usage is TRBJ2-2; 9 bases are shared with TRBD2. CDR3 length: 16 amino acids. Germline V gene data show CDR1 as SGHTA and CDR2 as FQGTGA. Losses at the gene ends were 3 bases for V and 0 bases for J; bases not matched to a gene: 2. This CDR3 reads CASSLTSGANTGELFF. CDR3 coding DNA: TGTGCCAGCAGCTTGACTAGCGGCGCGAACACCGGGGAGCTGTTTTTT.

The chain uses TRBV10-2 and TRBJ2-7, with D maybe TRBD1 (6 bases). Germline V gene data show CDR1 as WSHSY and CDR2 as SAAADI. This CDR3 spans 13 amino acids. V lost 7 bases and J 3 bases, leaving 13 bases between the germline ends. The CDR3 sequence is CASTWGRGYEQYF. The CDR3 DNA sequence: TGCGCCAGCACGTGGGGGCGAGGCTACGAGCAGTACTTC.

This clone showed up just a few times. The chain uses TRBV6-5 and TRBJ1-2; 10 bases are shared with TRBD1. The V gene end was trimmed by 6 bases and the J gene end by 8 bases; junction bases not matched to a gene: 6. The V gene's germline CDR1 is MNHEY and CDR2 SVGAGI. CDR3 length equals 13 residues. The CDR3 region has the DNA TGTGCCAGCAGCGATCGACAGGGGGCGGGCTACACCTTC. Its protein product is CASSDRQGAGYTF.

The chain combines TRBV15 with TRBJ2-3, with 9 bases identical to TRBD1. Germline V gene sequence: CDR1 LNHNV, CDR2 YYDKDF (reference sequence). CDR3 length equals 13 residues. V was clipped by 8 bases and J by 8 bases; unmatched bases: 8. CDR3 amino acids: CATETGGSGTQYF. CDR3 sequence (DNA): TGTGCCACCGAGACAGGGGGGTCAGGTACGCAGTATTTT.

The chain employs TRBV5-1 and TRBJ2-3; D might be TRBD2 (5 bases). Germline CDR1 and CDR2: SGHRS and YFSETQ. The CDR3 sequence is 15 residues long. Trimming cost V 1 base and J 1 base, with 10 bases left between them. For the CDR3, the DNA is TGCGCCAGCAGCTTGTTAGCGAGTGGCACAGATACGCAGTATTTT. Residues: CASSLLASGTDTQYF.

The CDR3 DNA sequence: TGTGCCAGCAGCCAGACTAGCGGGAAAGGAAATGAGCAGTTCTTC. Protein: CASSQTSGKGNEQFF. The genes are TRBV3-1 (or the pseudogene TRBV3-2) and TRBJ2-1; TRBD2 matches at 11 bases. CDR3 length equals 15 residues. V lost 3 bases, J lost 7 bases, and 5 bases stayed unmatched. Germline loops: CDR1 LGHDT, CDR2 YNNKEL (reference sequence).

J is TRBJ1-1 and V is TRBV29-1; weak D call: TRBD1 (6 bases). CDR3 length equals 13 residues. CDR1 and CDR2 from the germline V gene are SQVTM and ANQGSEA. Trimming took 5 bases from V and 0 from J, leaving 10 bases between them. CDR3 sequence reads: CSVQAGVNTEAFF. CDR3 bases: TGCAGCGTTCAGGCAGGGGTGAACACTGAAGCTTTCTTT.

The chain uses TRBV6-5 and TRBJ2-1; 8 bases line up with TRBD1. Germline CDR1 is MNHEY and CDR2 is SVGAGI. J was trimmed by 6 bases and V by 4 bases; bases with no gene match: 2. This CDR3 contains 13 residues. This CDR3 is CASSLTGVNEQFF. Written as DNA, the CDR3 is TGTGCCAGCAGTTTGACAGGGGTCAATGAGCAGTTCTTC.